This T cell receptor (beta chain) was documented in a study of CD8 T cells in Susac syndrome. The ends lost 9 bases at V and 6 bases at J; junction bases unmatched: 15. The length of the CDR3 is 15 residues. CDR1 is ENHRY, CDR2 SYGVKD, per germline. RNA totalling about 0.45 to 1 ug underwent reverse transcription with random hexamers. A single record per CDR3 protein comes from TCRdb applying MiXCR to the immunoSEQ multiplex PCR reads. The profile shows about 430,000 distinct CDR3 sequences, about 85% of them singletons. The authors carried out high-throughput sequencing of TCR beta. They applied it to CD8+ and CD4+ T cells obtained from blood.

The sequenced sample consisted of CD8+ T cells from PBMCs. The chain employs TRBV10-3 and TRBJ1-2; 8 nucleotides line up with TRBD1. This sequence was found in a human donor with multiple sclerosis. This chain's CDR3 is CAIMDREGLVHGYTF. In nucleotides, the CDR3 is TGTGCCATTATGGACAGGGAGGGTTTAGTGCATGGCTACACCTTC.